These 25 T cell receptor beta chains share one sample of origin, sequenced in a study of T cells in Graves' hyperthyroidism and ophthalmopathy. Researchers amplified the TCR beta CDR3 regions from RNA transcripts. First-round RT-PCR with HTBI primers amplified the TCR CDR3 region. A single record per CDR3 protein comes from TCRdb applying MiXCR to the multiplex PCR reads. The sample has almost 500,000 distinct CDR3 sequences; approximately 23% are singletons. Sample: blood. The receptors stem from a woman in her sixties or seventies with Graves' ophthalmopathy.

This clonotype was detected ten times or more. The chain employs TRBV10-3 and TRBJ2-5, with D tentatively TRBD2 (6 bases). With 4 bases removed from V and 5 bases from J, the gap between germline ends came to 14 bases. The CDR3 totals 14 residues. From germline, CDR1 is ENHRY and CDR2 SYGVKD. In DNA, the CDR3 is TGTGCCATCAGTGTAGGAGGGGTTCACGAGACCCAGTACTTC. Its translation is CAISVGGVHETQYF.

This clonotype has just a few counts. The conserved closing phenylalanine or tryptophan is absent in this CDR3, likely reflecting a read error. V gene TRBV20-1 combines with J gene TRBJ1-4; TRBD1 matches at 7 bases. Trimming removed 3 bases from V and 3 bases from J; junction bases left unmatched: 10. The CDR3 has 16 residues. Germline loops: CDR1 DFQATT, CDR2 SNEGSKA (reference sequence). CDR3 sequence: CSASQGGASANEKLFL. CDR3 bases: TGCAGTGCTAGCCAAGGGGGCGCCTCGGCTAATGAAAAACTGTTTCTT.

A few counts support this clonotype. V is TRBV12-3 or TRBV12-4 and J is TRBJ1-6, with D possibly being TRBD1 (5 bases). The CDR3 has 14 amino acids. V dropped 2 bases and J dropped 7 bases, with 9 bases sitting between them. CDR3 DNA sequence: TGTGCCAGCAGTTTAAGCAGGGCAAATTCACCCCTCCACTTT. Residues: CASSLSRANSPLHF.

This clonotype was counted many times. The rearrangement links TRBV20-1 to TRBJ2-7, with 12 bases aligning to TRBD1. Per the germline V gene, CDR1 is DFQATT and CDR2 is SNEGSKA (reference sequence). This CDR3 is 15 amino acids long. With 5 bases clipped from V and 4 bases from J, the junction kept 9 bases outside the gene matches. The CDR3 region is CSAPSGTGGLYEQYF. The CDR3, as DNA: TGCAGTGCTCCTTCTGGGACAGGGGGCTTATACGAGCAGTACTTC.

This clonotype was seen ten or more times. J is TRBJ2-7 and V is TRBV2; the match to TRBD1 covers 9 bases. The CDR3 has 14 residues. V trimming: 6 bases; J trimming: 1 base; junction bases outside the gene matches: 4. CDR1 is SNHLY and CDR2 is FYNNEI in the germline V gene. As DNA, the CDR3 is TGTGCCAGCAGGACCGGGACAGGGTCCTACGAGCAGTACTTC. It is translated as CASRTGTGSYEQYF.

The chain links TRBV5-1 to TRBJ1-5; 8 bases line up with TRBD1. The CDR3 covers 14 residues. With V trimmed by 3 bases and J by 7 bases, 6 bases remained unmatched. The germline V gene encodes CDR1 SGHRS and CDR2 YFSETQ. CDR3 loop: CASSSAGGGQPQHF. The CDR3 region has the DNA TGCGCCAGCAGCTCGGCAGGGGGCGGACAGCCCCAGCATTTT.

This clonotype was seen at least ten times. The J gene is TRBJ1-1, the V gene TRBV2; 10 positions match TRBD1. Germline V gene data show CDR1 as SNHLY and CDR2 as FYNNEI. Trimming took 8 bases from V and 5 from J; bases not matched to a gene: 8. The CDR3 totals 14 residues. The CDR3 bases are TGTGCCAGCTCCAGGAGGGGACAGGGGACTGAAGCTTTCTTT. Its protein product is CASSRRGQGTEAFF.

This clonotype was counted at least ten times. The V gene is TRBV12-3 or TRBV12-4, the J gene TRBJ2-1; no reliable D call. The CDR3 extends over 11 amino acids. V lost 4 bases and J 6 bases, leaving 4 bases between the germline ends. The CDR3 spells CASSWGNEQFF. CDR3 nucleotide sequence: TGTGCCAGCAGTTGGGGCAATGAGCAGTTCTTC.

The CDR3 loop is CASSQLPGQGGNEQFF. The CDR3 DNA reads TGTGCCAGCAGTCAGCTCCCGGGACAGGGTGGCAATGAGCAGTTCTTC. V gene TRBV6-2 or TRBV6-3 combines with J gene TRBJ2-1, with 9 bases matching TRBD1. After removal of 5 bases from V and 6 bases from J, the junction contained 11 bases not matched to a gene. This CDR3 comprises 16 residues. Germline V lookup: CDR1 MNHEY, CDR2 SVGEGT.

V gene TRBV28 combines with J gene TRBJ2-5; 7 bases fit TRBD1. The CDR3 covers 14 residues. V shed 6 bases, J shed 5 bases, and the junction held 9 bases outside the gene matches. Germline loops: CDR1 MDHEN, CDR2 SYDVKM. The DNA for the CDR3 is TGTGCCAGCAGAGTACAGGGGCAGGGGGAGACCCAGTACTTC. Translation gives CASRVQGQGETQYF.

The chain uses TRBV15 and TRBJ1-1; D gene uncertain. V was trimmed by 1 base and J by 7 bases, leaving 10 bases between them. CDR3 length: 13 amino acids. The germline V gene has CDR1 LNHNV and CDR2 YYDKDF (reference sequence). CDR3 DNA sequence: TGTGCCACCAGCAGAGGGGCCAGCCGTGAAGCTTTCTTT. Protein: CATSRGASREAFF. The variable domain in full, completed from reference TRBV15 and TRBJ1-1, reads DAMVIQNPRYQVTQFGKPVTLSCSQTLNHNVMYWYQQKSSQAPKLLFHYYDKDFNNEADTPDNFQSRRPNTSFCFLDIRSPGLGDTAMYLCATSRGASREAFFGQGTRLTVV.

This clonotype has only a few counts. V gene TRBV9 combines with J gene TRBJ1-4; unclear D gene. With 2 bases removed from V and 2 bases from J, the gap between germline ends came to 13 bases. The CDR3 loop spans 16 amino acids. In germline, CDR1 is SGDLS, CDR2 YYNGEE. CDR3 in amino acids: CASSVGLGVTNEKLFF. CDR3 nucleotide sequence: TGTGCCAGCAGCGTTGGGTTGGGAGTGACTAATGAAAAACTGTTTTTT.

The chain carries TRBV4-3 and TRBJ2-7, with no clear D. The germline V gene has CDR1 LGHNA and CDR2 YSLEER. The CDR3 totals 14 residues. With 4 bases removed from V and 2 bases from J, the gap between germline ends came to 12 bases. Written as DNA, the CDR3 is TGCGCCAGCAGCCCGGACGCAGGTCCCTACGAGCAGTACTTC. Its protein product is CASSPDAGPYEQYF.

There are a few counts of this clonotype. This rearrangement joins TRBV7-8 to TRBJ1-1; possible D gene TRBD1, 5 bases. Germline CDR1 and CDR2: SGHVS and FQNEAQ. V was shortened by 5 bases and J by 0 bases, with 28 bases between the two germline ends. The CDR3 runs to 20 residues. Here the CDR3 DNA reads TGTGCCAGCAGCACCTTGGCGCCCCCACGCAGGAGGGGCATGAACACTGAAGCTTTCTTT. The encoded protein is CASSTLAPPRRRGMNTEAFF.

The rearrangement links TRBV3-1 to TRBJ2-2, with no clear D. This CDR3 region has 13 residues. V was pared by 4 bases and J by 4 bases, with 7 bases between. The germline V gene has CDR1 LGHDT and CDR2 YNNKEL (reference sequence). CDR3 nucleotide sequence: TGTGCCAGCAGCCCGACCCTCACCGGGGAGCTGTTTTTT. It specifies CASSPTLTGELFF. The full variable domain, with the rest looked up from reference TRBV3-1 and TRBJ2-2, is DTAVSQTPKYLVTQMGNDKSIKCEQNLGHDTMYWYKQDSKKFLKIMFSYNNKELIINETVPNRFSPKSPDKAHLNLHINSLELGDSAVYFCASSPTLTGELFFGEGSRLTVL.

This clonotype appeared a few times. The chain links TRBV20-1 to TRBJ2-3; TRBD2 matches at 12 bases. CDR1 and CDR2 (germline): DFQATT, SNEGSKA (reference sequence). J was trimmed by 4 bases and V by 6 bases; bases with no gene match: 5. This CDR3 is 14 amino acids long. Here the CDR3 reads CSAELAGGSDTQYF. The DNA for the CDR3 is TGCAGTGCGGAACTAGCGGGAGGTTCAGATACGCAGTATTTT.

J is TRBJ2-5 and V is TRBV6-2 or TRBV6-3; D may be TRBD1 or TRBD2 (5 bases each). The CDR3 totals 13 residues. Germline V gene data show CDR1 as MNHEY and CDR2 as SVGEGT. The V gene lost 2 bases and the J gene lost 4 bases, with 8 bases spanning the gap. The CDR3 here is CASSYLGVETQYF. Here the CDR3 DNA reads TGTGCCAGCAGTTACCTGGGGGTAGAGACCCAGTACTTC.

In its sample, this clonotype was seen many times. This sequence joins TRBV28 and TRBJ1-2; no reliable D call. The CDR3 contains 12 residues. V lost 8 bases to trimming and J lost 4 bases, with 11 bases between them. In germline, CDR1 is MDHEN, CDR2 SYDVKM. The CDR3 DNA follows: TGTGCCAGCTCAGCGACTACCTATGGCTACACCTTC. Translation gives CASSATTYGYTF.

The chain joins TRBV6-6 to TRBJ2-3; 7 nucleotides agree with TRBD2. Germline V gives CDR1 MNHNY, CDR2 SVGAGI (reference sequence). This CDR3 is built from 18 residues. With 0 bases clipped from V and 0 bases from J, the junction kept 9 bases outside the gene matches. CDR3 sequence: CASSYSASGIYSTDTQYF. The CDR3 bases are TGTGCCAGCAGTTACTCGGCTAGCGGTATCTATAGCACAGATACGCAGTATTTT.

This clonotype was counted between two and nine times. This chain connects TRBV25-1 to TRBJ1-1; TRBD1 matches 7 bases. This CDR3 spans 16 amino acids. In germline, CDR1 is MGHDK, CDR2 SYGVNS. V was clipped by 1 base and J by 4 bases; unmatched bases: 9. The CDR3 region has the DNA TGTGCCAGCAGTGAATCCAGACAGGGCTGGGGCACTGAAGCTTTCTTT. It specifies CASSESRQGWGTEAFF.

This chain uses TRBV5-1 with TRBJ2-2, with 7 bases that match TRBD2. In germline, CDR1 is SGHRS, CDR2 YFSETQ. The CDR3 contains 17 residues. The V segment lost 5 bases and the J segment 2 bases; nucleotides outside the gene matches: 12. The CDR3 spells CASSRPTGLGNTGELFF. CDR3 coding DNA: TGCGCCAGCAGTCGACCCACTGGACTAGGAAACACCGGGGAGCTGTTTTTT. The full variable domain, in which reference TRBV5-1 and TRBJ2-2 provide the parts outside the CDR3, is KAGVTQTPRYLIKTRGQQVTLSCSPISGHRSVSWYQQTPGQGLQFLFEYFSETQRNKGNFPGRFSGRQFSNSRSEMNVSTLELGDSALYLCASSRPTGLGNTGELFFGEGSRLTVL.

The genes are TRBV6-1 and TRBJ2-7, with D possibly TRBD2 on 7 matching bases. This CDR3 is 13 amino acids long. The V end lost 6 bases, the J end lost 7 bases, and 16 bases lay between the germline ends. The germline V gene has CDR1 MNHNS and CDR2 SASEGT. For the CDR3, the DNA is TGTGCCAGCAGAGCCTTGGGGGGGCAAGAGCAGTACTTC. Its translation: CASRALGGQEQYF.

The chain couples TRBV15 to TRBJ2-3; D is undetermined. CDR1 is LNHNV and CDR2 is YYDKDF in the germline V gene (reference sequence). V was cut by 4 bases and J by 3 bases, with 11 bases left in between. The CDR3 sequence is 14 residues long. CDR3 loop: CATSNRRLTDTQYF. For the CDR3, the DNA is TGTGCCACCAGCAACCGCAGGCTAACAGATACGCAGTATTTT.

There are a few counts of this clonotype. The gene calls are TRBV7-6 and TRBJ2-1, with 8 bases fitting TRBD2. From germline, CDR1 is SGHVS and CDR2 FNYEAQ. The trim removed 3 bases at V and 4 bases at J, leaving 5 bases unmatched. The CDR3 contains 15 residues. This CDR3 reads CASSLVREVYNEQFF. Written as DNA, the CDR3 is TGTGCCAGCAGCTTGGTGCGGGAGGTTTACAATGAGCAGTTCTTC.

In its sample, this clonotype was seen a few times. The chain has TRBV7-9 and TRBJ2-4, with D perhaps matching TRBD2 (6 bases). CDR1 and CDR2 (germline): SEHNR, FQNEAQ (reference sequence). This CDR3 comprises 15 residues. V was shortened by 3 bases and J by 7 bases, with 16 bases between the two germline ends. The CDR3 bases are TGTGCCAGCAGCTTGGTTACGGGACGGGGGAACATTCAGTACTTC. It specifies CASSLVTGRGNIQYF.